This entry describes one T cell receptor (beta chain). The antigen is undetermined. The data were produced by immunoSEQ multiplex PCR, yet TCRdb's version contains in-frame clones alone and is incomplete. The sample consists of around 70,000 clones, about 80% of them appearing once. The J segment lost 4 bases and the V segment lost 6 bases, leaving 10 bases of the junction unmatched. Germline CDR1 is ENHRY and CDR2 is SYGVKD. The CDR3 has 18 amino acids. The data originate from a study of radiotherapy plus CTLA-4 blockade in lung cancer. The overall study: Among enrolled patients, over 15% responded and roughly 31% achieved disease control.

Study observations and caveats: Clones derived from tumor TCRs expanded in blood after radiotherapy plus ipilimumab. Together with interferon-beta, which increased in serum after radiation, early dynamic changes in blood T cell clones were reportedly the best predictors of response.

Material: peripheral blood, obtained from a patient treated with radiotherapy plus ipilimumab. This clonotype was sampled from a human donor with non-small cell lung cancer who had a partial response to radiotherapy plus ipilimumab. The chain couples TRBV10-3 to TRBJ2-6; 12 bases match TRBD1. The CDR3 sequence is CAISREGQGARGANVLTF. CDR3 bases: TGTGCCATCAGCCGAGAGGGACAGGGGGCTAGAGGGGCCAACGTCCTGACTTTC.